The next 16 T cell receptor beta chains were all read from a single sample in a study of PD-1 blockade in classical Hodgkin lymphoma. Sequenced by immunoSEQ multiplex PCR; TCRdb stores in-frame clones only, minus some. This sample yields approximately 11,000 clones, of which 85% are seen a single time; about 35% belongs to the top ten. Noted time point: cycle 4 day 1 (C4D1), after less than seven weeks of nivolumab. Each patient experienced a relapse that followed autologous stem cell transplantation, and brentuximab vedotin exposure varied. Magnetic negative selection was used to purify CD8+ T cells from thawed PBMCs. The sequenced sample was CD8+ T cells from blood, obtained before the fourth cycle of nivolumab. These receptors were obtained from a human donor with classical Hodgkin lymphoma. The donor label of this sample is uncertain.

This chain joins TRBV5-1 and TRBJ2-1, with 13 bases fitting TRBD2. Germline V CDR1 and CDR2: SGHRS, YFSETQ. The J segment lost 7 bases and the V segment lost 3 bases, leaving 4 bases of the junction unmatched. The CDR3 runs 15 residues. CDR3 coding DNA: TGCGCCAGCAGCTCCGGGACTAGCGGGACGAATGAGCAGTTCTTC. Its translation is CASSSGTSGTNEQFF.

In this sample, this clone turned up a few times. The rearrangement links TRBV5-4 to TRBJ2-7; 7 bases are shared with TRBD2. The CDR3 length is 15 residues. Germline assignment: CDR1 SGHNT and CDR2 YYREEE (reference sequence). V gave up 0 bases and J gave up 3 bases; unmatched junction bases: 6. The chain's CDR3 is CASSLARGSGYEQYF. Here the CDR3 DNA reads TGTGCCAGCAGCTTGGCTCGCGGGAGTGGCTACGAGCAGTACTTC.

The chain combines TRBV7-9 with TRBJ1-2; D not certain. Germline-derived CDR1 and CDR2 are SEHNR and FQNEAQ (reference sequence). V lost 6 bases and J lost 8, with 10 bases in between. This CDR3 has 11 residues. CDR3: CASSFRAGYTF. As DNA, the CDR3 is TGTGCCAGCAGTTTCAGAGCGGGCTACACCTTC.

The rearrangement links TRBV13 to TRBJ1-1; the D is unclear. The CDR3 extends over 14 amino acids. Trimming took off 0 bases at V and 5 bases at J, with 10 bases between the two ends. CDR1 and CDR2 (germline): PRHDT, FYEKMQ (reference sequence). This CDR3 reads CASSLGLFGTEAFF. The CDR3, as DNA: TGTGCCAGCAGCTTAGGATTGTTCGGGACTGAAGCTTTCTTT.

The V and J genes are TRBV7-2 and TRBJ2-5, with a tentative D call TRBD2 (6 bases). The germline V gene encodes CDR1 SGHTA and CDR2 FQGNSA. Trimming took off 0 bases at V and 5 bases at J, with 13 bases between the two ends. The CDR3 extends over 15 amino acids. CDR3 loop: CASSLAGMGGETQYF. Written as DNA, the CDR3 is TGTGCCAGCAGCTTAGCCGGGATGGGGGGTGAGACCCAGTACTTC.

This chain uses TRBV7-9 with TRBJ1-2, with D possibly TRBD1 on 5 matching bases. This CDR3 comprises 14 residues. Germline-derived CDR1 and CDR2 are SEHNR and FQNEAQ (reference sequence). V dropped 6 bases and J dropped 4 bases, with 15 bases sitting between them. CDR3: CASRITIGGYGYTF. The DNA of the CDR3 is TGTGCCAGCAGGATAACGATCGGGGGCTATGGCTACACCTTC.

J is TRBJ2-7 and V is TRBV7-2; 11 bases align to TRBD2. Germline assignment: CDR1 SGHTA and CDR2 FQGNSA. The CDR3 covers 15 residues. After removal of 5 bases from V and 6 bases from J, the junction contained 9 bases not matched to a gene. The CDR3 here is CASSATSGSQGEQYF. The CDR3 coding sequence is TGTGCCAGCAGCGCCACTAGCGGGAGTCAGGGCGAGCAGTACTTC.

The CDR3 spells CASSYLGTGDTGELFF. CDR3 in DNA: TGTGCCAGCAGTTATCTTGGGACAGGGGACACCGGGGAGCTGTTTTTT. The chain joins TRBV27 to TRBJ2-2, with TRBD1 identical over 10 bases. The junction had 5 bases not matched to a gene; V was cut back by 4 bases and J by 3 bases. Germline lookup yields CDR1 MNHEY and CDR2 SMNVEV (reference sequence). The CDR3 length is 16 residues.

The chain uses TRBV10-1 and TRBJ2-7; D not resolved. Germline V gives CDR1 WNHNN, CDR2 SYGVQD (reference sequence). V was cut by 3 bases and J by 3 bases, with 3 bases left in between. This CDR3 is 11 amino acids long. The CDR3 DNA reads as TGCGCCAGCAGTGACAGCTACGAGCAGTACTTC. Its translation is CASSDSYEQYF.

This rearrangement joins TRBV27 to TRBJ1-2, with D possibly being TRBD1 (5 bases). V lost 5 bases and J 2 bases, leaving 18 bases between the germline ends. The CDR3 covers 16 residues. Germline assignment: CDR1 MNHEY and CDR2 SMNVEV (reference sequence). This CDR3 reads CASSDRRGFLNYGYTF. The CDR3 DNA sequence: TGTGCCAGCAGTGACCGTCGGGGGTTTCTCAACTATGGCTACACCTTC.

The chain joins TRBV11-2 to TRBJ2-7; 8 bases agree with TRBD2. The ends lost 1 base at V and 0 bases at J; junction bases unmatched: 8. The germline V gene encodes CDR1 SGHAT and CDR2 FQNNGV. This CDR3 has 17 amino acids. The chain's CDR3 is CASSLARGGLASYEQYF. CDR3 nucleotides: TGTGCCAGCAGCTTAGCCCGGGGGGGGCTTGCCTCCTACGAGCAGTACTTC.

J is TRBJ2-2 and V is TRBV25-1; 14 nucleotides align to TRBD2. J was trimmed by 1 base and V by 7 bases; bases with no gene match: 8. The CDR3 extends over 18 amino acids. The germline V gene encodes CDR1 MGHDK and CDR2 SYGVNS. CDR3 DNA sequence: TGTGCCAGCAATTTCCCGGGACTAGCGGGAGAGAACACCGGGGAGCTGTTTTTT. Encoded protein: CASNFPGLAGENTGELFF.

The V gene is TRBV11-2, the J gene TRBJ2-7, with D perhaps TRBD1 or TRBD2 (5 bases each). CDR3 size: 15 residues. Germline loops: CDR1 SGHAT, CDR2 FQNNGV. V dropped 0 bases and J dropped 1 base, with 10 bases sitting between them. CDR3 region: CASSLDWDASYEQYF. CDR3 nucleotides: TGTGCCAGCAGCTTAGACTGGGACGCATCCTACGAGCAGTACTTC.

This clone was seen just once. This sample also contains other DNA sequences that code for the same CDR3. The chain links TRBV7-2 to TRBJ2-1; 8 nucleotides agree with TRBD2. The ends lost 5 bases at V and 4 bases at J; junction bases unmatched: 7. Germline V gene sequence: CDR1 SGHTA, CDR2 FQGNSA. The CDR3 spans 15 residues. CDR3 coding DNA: TGTGCCAGCAGCATAACTAGCGGCCCTTACAATGAGCAGTTCTTC. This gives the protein CASSITSGPYNEQFF.

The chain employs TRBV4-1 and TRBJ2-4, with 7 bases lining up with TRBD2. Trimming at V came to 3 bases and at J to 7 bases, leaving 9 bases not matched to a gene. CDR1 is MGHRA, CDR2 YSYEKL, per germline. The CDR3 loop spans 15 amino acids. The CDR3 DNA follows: TGCGCCAGCAGCCAGCTGGGACTACCGACCAACATTCAGTACTTC. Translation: CASSQLGLPTNIQYF.

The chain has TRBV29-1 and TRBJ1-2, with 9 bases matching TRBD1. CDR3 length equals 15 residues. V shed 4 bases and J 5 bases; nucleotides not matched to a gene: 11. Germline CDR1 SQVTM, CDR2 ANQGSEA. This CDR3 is CSVATQTGGGYGYTF. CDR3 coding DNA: TGCAGCGTTGCCACTCAGACAGGGGGTGGGTATGGCTACACCTTC.